The 30 T cell receptor beta chains listed next were all sequenced from one sample in a study of blood T cell repertoires in COVID-19 (dated by TCRdb to the early 2020s). Library prep was done by the immunoSEQ multiplex PCR assay. Not all clones reach the TCRdb copy of this immuneACCESS table, which keeps in-frame sequences only. Checked studies attribute under half of the gap to unresolved V genes and leave the rest unexplained. The sample profile shows 200,000 to 250,000 clones; roughly 84% of them were found once. Roughly 2% of the sample is held by the ten biggest clonotypes. Material for sequencing was peripheral blood. The receptors were gathered from a woman in her thirties or forties who had recovered from COVID-19.

V and J are TRBV28 and TRBJ2-5, with D possibly TRBD2 on 5 matching bases. The CDR3 loop spans 12 amino acids. V was trimmed by 5 bases and J by 5 bases, leaving 9 bases between them. CDR1 MDHEN and CDR2 SYDVKM come from the germline V gene. DNA for the CDR3: TGTGCCAGCAGTGTTACGGGGGAGACCCAGTACTTC. It translates to CASSVTGETQYF.

V is TRBV28 and J is TRBJ2-7, with 12 bases matching TRBD1. This CDR3 is 15 amino acids long. The trim removed 6 bases at V and 0 bases at J, leaving 3 bases unmatched. Germline-derived CDR1 and CDR2 are MDHEN and SYDVKM. Here the CDR3 reads CASRGDRGPSYEQYF. Written as DNA, the CDR3 is TGTGCCAGCAGAGGGGACAGGGGGCCCTCCTACGAGCAGTACTTC. The variable domain in full, with the rest retrieved from reference TRBV28 and TRBJ2-7, is DVKVTQSSRYLVKRTGEKVFLECVQDMDHENMFWYRQDPGLGLRLIYFSYDVKMKEKGDIPEGYSVSREKKERFSLILESASTNQTSMYLCASRGDRGPSYEQYFGPGTRLTVT.

The V call is TRBV24-1, the J call TRBJ2-1; 10 bases line up with TRBD1. Losses at the gene ends were 4 bases for V and 5 bases for J; bases not matched to a gene: 10. Germline loops: CDR1 KGHDR, CDR2 SFDVKD. The CDR3 totals 17 residues. The CDR3 sequence is CATSDRSGTGAHNEQFF. CDR3 DNA sequence: TGTGCCACCAGTGACCGCTCCGGGACAGGGGCCCACAATGAGCAGTTCTTC.

The V and J genes are TRBV5-1 and TRBJ1-2, with 7 bases matching TRBD1. The CDR3 loop spans 13 amino acids. Germline V gene data show CDR1 as SGHRS and CDR2 as YFSETQ. The J segment lost 2 bases and the V segment lost 5 bases, leaving 3 bases of the junction unmatched. The CDR3, as DNA: TGCGCCAGCAGTTCGACAGGGAACTATGGCTACACCTTC. This codes for CASSSTGNYGYTF.

The chain employs TRBV19 and TRBJ1-2, with 8 bases identical to TRBD1. The CDR3 spans 13 residues. CDR1 and CDR2 (germline): LNHDA, SQIVND (reference sequence). J lost 7 bases, V lost 5 bases, and 6 bases had no gene match. Written as DNA, the CDR3 is TGTGCCAGTAGTTTACAGGGGGAATTTGGCTACACCTTC. This codes for CASSLQGEFGYTF.

As DNA, the CDR3 is TGTGCCAGTAGTGTTACGACTAGCGGAGGCACCGGGGAGCTGTTTTTT. It yields the protein CASSVTTSGGTGELFF. The chain is built from TRBV19 and TRBJ2-2, with 9 bases fitting TRBD2. Looked up from germline, CDR1 is LNHDA and CDR2 is SQIVND (reference sequence). This CDR3 region has 16 residues. Germline trimming cut 5 bases from V and 4 bases from J; bases unmatched to any gene: 8.

The chain combines TRBV28 with TRBJ2-7; 10 positions agree with TRBD2. The CDR3 contains 15 residues. Unmatched junction bases numbered 6, after V lost 6 bases and J lost 1 base. Germline CDR1 and CDR2: MDHEN and SYDVKM. This chain's CDR3 is CASSLWTSGSYEQYF. CDR3 DNA: TGTGCCAGCAGCCTATGGACTAGCGGTTCCTACGAGCAGTACTTC.

The chain has TRBV5-1 and TRBJ1-6, with D maybe TRBD1 (5 bases). CDR1 and CDR2 (germline): SGHRS, YFSETQ. The V gene lost 4 bases and the J gene lost 10 bases, with 24 bases spanning the gap. The CDR3 is made up of 17 amino acids. CDR3 residues: CASSPTRQPSGGSPLHF. The CDR3 DNA is TGCGCCAGCAGCCCAACCCGACAGCCTAGCGGAGGATCACCCCTCCACTTT.

This clone appeared a few times. The chain uses TRBV2 and TRBJ2-7; 9 bases line up with TRBD2. Per germline, CDR1 SNHLY and CDR2 FYNNEI. The J segment lost 4 bases and the V segment lost 4 bases, leaving 5 bases of the junction unmatched. The CDR3 runs to 14 residues. In DNA, the CDR3 is TGTGCCAGCAGTGGCCTAGCGGGGCGTTACGAGCAGTACTTC. This sequence encodes CASSGLAGRYEQYF. The full variable domain, rest sourced from reference TRBV2 and TRBJ2-7, is EPEVTQTPSHQVTQMGQEVILRCVPISNHLYFYWYRQILGQKVEFLVSFYNNEISEKSEIFDDQFSVERPDGSNFTLKIRSTKLEDSAMYFCASSGLAGRYEQYFGPGTRLTVT.

This clone was recorded many times. At the DNA level, this CDR3 is encoded by other sequences in the same sample as well. The rearrangement joins TRBV5-6 to TRBJ2-5; D remains unclear. This CDR3 has 13 amino acids. Trimming stripped 0 bases from V and 2 bases from J, with 5 bases between. In germline, CDR1 is SGHDT, CDR2 YYEEEE. CDR3 residues: CASSLVQQETQYF. The CDR3 bases are TGTGCCAGCAGCTTGGTACAGCAAGAGACCCAGTACTTC.

V usage is TRBV25-1 and J usage is TRBJ1-3; D is ambiguous. This CDR3 has 14 amino acids. Trimming cost V 1 base and J 3 bases, with 7 bases left between them. Germline CDR1 MGHDK, CDR2 SYGVNS. CDR3 amino acids: CASSEFGDGNTIYF. The CDR3 DNA reads TGTGCCAGCAGTGAATTCGGGGATGGAAACACCATATATTTT.

V gene TRBV7-2 combines with J gene TRBJ2-1; TRBD1 agrees at 8 bases. Germline CDR1 SGHTA, CDR2 FQGNSA. The CDR3 is 15 amino acids. The V and J ends lost 5 bases and 12 bases, in that order; junction bases with no gene match: 15. The CDR3 DNA is TGTGCCAGCAGCCCGACTATCGGCAGGGGGCTGTGGCAGTTCTTC. The encoded protein is CASSPTIGRGLWQFF. Drawing the rest from reference TRBV7-2 and TRBJ2-1, the complete variable domain is GAGVSQSPSNKVTEKGKDVELRCDPISGHTALYWYRQSLGQGLEFLIYFQGNSAPDKSGLPSDRFSAERTGGSVSTLTIQRTQQEDSAVYLCASSPTIGRGLWQFFGPGTRLTVL.

This rearrangement joins TRBV27 to TRBJ2-7; 8 nucleotides line up with TRBD1. Germline trimming cut 4 bases from V and 2 bases from J; bases unmatched to any gene: 7. Per germline, CDR1 MNHEY and CDR2 SMNVEV (reference sequence). The CDR3 extends over 15 amino acids. This CDR3 reads CASSSPGQATYEQYF. As DNA, the CDR3 is TGTGCCAGCAGTTCCCCGGGACAGGCTACCTACGAGCAGTACTTC.

V and J are TRBV29-1 and TRBJ1-2; perhaps TRBD1 as D (6 bases). CDR1 SQVTM and CDR2 ANQGSEA come from the germline V gene. This CDR3 has 13 residues. Trimming removed 6 bases at V and 0 bases at J, with 11 bases between. CDR3 DNA: TGCAGCGTAGGCAGGGGCGCTAACTATGGCTACACCTTC. Protein: CSVGRGANYGYTF.

V usage is TRBV29-1 and J usage is TRBJ2-3; the match to TRBD2 covers 9 bases. The CDR3 contains 15 residues. The germline V gene has CDR1 SQVTM and CDR2 ANQGSEA. V lost 1 base and J lost 3; bases outside the gene matches: 5. CDR3 nucleotide sequence: TGCAGCGTTGAAGGAGCGGGGGGTCGGACAGATACGCAGTATTTT. Translation gives CSVEGAGGRTDTQYF.

CDR3 sequence reads: CASSFVSNEQFF. The CDR3, as DNA: TGTGCCAGCAGCTTCGTCTCCAATGAGCAGTTCTTC. The gene calls are TRBV5-6 and TRBJ2-1; D not resolved. The V gene's germline CDR1 is SGHDT and CDR2 YYEEEE. V was trimmed by 2 bases and J by 6 bases, leaving 6 bases between them. The length of the CDR3 is 12 residues.

V gene TRBV27 combines with J gene TRBJ1-5, with 8 bases matching TRBD1. The V gene's germline CDR1 is MNHEY and CDR2 SMNVEV (reference sequence). V lost 2 bases to trimming and J lost 5 bases; unmatched junction nucleotides: 5. CDR3 length equals 15 residues. CDR3 DNA: TGTGCCAGCAGTTTACATGGCAGGGGGCATCAGCCCCAGCATTTT. Its protein product is CASSLHGRGHQPQHF.

The V call is TRBV11-3, the J call TRBJ2-5, with 8 bases aligning to TRBD1. CDR3 size: 16 residues. After removal of 6 bases from V and 0 bases from J, the junction contained 9 bases not matched to a gene. CDR1 and CDR2 (germline): SGHNT, YENEEA. Here the CDR3 DNA reads TGTGCCAGCAGGCCGAGGACAGGGTCGTACCAAGAGACCCAGTACTTC. Translation: CASRPRTGSYQETQYF.

J is TRBJ1-6 and V is TRBV7-9; D unclear. Looked up from germline, CDR1 is SEHNR and CDR2 is FQNEAQ (reference sequence). This CDR3 spans 14 amino acids. V was clipped by 1 base and J by 10 bases, with 11 bases between them. CDR3 bases: TGTGCCAGCAGCTTAGGGCCAAGAGGCTCACCCCTCCACTTT. Translated, it gives CASSLGPRGSPLHF.

J is TRBJ2-3 and V is TRBV12-5; 9 bases align to TRBD1. CDR3 length: 15 amino acids. The J segment lost 5 bases and the V segment lost 6 bases, leaving 9 bases of the junction unmatched. Germline V gene sequence: CDR1 LGHNT, CDR2 FRNRAP. Here the CDR3 DNA reads TGTGCTAGTGGCCCGTACAGGGGGCAAGGAGATACGCAGTATTTT. As protein: CASGPYRGQGDTQYF.

The gene calls are TRBV15 and TRBJ2-3; 8 bases align to TRBD1. The CDR3 length is 21 residues. Germline V gene data show CDR1 as LNHNV and CDR2 as YYDKDF (reference sequence). V trimming: 0 bases; J trimming: 1 base; junction bases outside the gene matches: 18. CDR3 sequence (DNA): TGTGCCACCAGCAGAGATCGGAGGATAAGGACAGGGTCGACTGGCACAGATACGCAGTATTTT. Translation: CATSRDRRIRTGSTGTDTQYF.

This chain joins TRBV6-2 or TRBV6-3 and TRBJ1-2; D is possibly TRBD1 (5 bases). In germline, CDR1 is MNHEY, CDR2 SVGEGT. The CDR3 consists of 17 residues. V lost 2 bases and J lost 5, with 21 bases in between. The CDR3 DNA follows: TGTGCCAGCAGTTACCCCTTCTCTTGGGGCAAGGGATATGGCTACACCTTC. It yields the protein CASSYPFSWGKGYGYTF.

This clone is a singleton in its sample. The chain combines TRBV5-1 with TRBJ2-3; perhaps TRBD2 as D (5 bases). This CDR3 has 15 amino acids. Trimming left V 6 bases short and J 0 bases short, with 14 bases between. CDR1 and CDR2 (germline): SGHRS, YFSETQ. The CDR3 DNA follows: TGCGCCAGCAAATCGGCGGGTACTAGCACAGATACGCAGTATTTT. Translation gives CASKSAGTSTDTQYF.

This chain uses TRBV18 with TRBJ2-1, with TRBD1 identical over 9 bases. The CDR3 runs 17 residues. V dropped 3 bases and J dropped 4; count of bases not matched to a gene: 10. CDR1 and CDR2 from the germline V gene are KGHSH and LQKENI. The CDR3: CASSPQLSGQGYNEQFF. CDR3 bases: TGTGCCAGCTCACCGCAGTTGTCGGGACAGGGTTACAATGAGCAGTTCTTC.

This chain links TRBV7-2 with TRBJ1-3; a possible D gene is TRBD1 (5 bases). The V gene's germline CDR1 is SGHTA and CDR2 FQGNSA. The length of the CDR3 is 16 residues. V lost 2 bases and J 0 bases, leaving 11 bases between the germline ends. The CDR3 spells CASSLRATDSGNTIYF. The CDR3 coding sequence is TGTGCCAGCAGCTTACGGGCGACAGACTCTGGAAACACCATATATTTT.

This chain connects TRBV6-1 to TRBJ2-5; TRBD2 matches 10 bases. The CDR3 has 18 amino acids. The germline V gene has CDR1 MNHNS and CDR2 SASEGT. V trimming: 4 bases; J trimming: 5 bases; junction bases outside the gene matches: 16. The CDR3 DNA reads TGTGCCAGCAGTGTCCGGAGGGACCGACTAGCGGGTGGTGAGACCCAGTACTTC. This translates into CASSVRRDRLAGGETQYF.

This clone has only one observation. V is TRBV6-5 and J is TRBJ1-3; D unclear. The CDR3 is 12 amino acids. Germline assignment: CDR1 MNHEY and CDR2 SVGAGI. V was trimmed by 10 bases and J by 4 bases, leaving 11 bases between them. CDR3 in DNA: TGTGCCACCCTATCGTGGGGAAACACCATATATTTT. As protein: CATLSWGNTIYF.

The chain employs TRBV12-5 and TRBJ2-1; tentatively, D is TRBD1 (5 bases). The CDR3 totals 16 residues. The germline CDR1 and CDR2 sequences are LGHNT and FRNRAP. Between the trimmed V and J ends, which lost 5 bases and 8 bases, there was a span of 22 bases. CDR3 in DNA: TGTGCTAGTGGTGACCTTAGGCAGGGTCCGGGCGATGAGCAGTTCTTC. This gives the protein CASGDLRQGPGDEQFF.

The chain combines TRBV7-9 with TRBJ2-7; TRBD2 agrees at 10 bases. The CDR3 sequence is 15 residues long. Germline lookup yields CDR1 SEHNR and CDR2 FQNEAQ (reference sequence). V trimming: 5 bases; J trimming: 1 base; junction bases outside the gene matches: 5. This chain's CDR3 is CASSPKTSGSYEQYF. CDR3 bases: TGTGCCAGCAGCCCTAAGACTAGCGGGTCCTACGAGCAGTACTTC.

The chain links TRBV6-2 or TRBV6-3 to TRBJ1-5, with D possibly being TRBD1 (5 bases). The V end was cut by 4 bases, the J end by 4 bases, with 17 bases between. CDR1 is MNHEY and CDR2 is SVGEGT in the germline V gene. The CDR3 is 16 amino acids. The CDR3 DNA reads as TGTGCCAGCAGTTTAATCGGGACTGAGGGGAATCAGCCCCAGCATTTT. Translating gives CASSLIGTEGNQPQHF.